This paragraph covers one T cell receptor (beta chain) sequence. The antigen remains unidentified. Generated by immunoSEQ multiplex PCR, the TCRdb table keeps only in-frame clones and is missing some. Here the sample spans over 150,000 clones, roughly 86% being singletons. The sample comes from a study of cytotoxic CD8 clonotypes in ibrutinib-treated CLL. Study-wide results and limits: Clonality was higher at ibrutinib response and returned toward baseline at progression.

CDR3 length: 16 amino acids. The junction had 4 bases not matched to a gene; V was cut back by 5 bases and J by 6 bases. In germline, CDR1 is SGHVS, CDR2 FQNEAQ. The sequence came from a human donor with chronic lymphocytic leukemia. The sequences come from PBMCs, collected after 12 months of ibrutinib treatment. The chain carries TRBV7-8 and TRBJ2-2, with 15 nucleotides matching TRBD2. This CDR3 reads CASSQGLAGGSGELFF. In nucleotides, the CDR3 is TGTGCCAGCAGCCAGGGACTAGCGGGAGGCTCCGGGGAGCTGTTTTTT. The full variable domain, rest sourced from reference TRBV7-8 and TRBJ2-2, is GAGVSQSPRYKVAKRGQDVALRCDPISGHVSLFWYQQALGQGPEFLTYFQNEAQLDKSGLPSDRFFAERPEGSVSTLKIQRTQQEDSAVYLCASSQGLAGGSGELFFGEGSRLTVL.